This entry concerns a single T cell receptor (beta chain). TCRdb processed the 5' RACE reads anew with MiXCR; each CDR3 protein has one entry. The table records under 70,000 distinct CDR3 sequences, about 15% of them present only once. The data derive from a study of T cells of healthy individuals. Germline assignment: CDR1 SGHTS and CDR2 YDEGEE. The CDR3 totals 14 residues. The ends were cut back, 2 bases at V and 6 bases at J, with 14 bases in the middle. This clonotype originated in a human donor in good health. The chain combines TRBV5-8 with TRBJ1-2, with unresolved D. CDR3: CASSFSGSRDGYTF. The CDR3 nucleotides read TGTGCCAGCAGCTTCTCAGGCTCAAGGGATGGCTACACCTTC.